The rows below give T cell receptor beta chains drawn from one sample of a study of vaccination effects on CD4 cells after COVID-19. Their cognate antigens are unknown. Generated by immunoSEQ multiplex PCR, the TCRdb table keeps only in-frame clones and is missing some. The data contain about 46,000 clones, 65% to 75% of them singletons. The specimen comprised CD4+ T cells from PBMCs cultured with HCoV-OC43 spike peptides, sampled after COVID-19 vaccination. All receptors come from a human donor who received a COVID-19 vaccine. Both conserved end residues are part of each CDR3. A D gene is named only where the DNA matches it firmly. Some rows have no size entry. The others give once, few or many, or a class for an expanded clone.

D,J,V,size,length,DNA,CDR3
.,TRBJ2-7,TRBV7-9,.,14,TGTGCCAGCAGCCCACAGGGCCTCTCCTACGAGCAGTACTTC,CASSPQGLSYEQYF
.,TRBJ2-2,TRBV12-5,.,18,TGTGCTAGTGGTTTGGTACAATCTTTTGACTTCCCCACCGGGGAGCTGTTTTTT,CASGLVQSFDFPTGELFF
.,TRBJ2-7,TRBV12-2,.,17,TGTGCAAGTCGCCTCGACCACCCTGGACTAGCGGGAGGGCCTCAGGACTTC,CASRLDHPGLAGGPQDF
TRBD2,TRBJ2-7,TRBV6-1,.,15,TGTGCCAGCAGTGAACTAGCGGGGAGCTCCTACGAGCAGTACTTC,CASSELAGSSYEQYF
TRBD2,TRBJ2-1,TRBV5-1,.,16,TGCGCCAGCAGCTTGCTATCTAGCGGGGCTCCCAATGAGCAGTTCTTC,CASSLLSSGAPNEQFF
.,TRBJ1-5,TRBV6-2/TRBV6-3,.,17,TGTGCCAGCAGTTTAGGACGTCCAGGTCTTAGCAATCAGCCCCAGCATTTT,CASSLGRPGLSNQPQHF
.,TRBJ1-5,TRBV12-3/TRBV12-4,.,13,TGTGCCAGCAGTAAGGGGGTGGGTCAGCCCCAGCATTTT,CASSKGVGQPQHF
.,TRBJ1-1,TRBV6-5,few,15,TGTGCCAGCAGTTACTCGCCGGGAACAGGACAACAAGCTTTCTTT,CASSYSPGTGQQAFF
.,TRBJ1-6,TRBV30,.,13,TGTGCCTGGAGAGGCCAGGTAGGGTCACCCCTCCACTTT,CAWRGQVGSPLHF
.,TRBJ2-3,TRBV5-1,.,13,TGCGCCAGCAGCACAGTGAGCACAGATACGCAGTATTTT,CASSTVSTDTQYF
TRBD1,TRBJ1-4,TRBV30,.,13,TGTGCCTGCTACAGGGGAACTAATGAAAAACTGTTTTTT,CACYRGTNEKLFF
.,TRBJ2-2,TRBV2,.,14,TGTGCCGGACGCCGGGACCCGAAGGGCGGGGAGCTGTTTTTT,CAGRRDPKGGELFF
TRBD1,TRBJ1-5,TRBV27,.,16,TGTGTCAGCAGATCCAGGGGGCCGGGTAGCAATCAGCCCCAGCATTTT,CVSRSRGPGSNQPQHF
.,TRBJ2-1,TRBV19,.,16,TGTGCCAGTAGTCCCGGGACTCGGCGCTCCTACAATGAGCAGTTCTTC,CASSPGTRRSYNEQFF
.,TRBJ1-5,TRBV7-9,.,13,TGTGCCAGCAGCTTGGTGGGTGATCAGCCCCAGCATTTT,CASSLVGDQPQHF
.,TRBJ2-7,TRBV6-5,.,13,TGTGCCAGCACCCGCCAGTTCTCCTACGAGCAGTACTTC,CASTRQFSYEQYF
TRBD1,TRBJ1-1,TRBV4-1,.,19,TGCGCCAGCAGCCGCAGAGGCAAATGGGACAGGGAAGAAATGGCTGAAGCTTTCTTT,CASSRRGKWDREEMAEAFF
.,TRBJ2-2,TRBV6-2/TRBV6-3,.,18,TGTGCCAGCAGTTACTCGGGCTTTGGCGTTTCGAACACCGGGGAGCTGTTTTTT,CASSYSGFGVSNTGELFF
TRBD1,TRBJ1-2,TRBV5-5,.,15,TGTGCCAGCTTCCCCTCGACAGGGCCTAACTATGGCTACACCTTC,CASFPSTGPNYGYTF
TRBD2,TRBJ2-2,TRBV6-6,.,15,TGTGCCAGCAGTAAGCGGGAGAGTCGTACCGGGGAGCTGTTTTTT,CASSKRESRTGELFF
.,TRBJ2-5,TRBV5-6,.,15,TGTGCCAGCAGCTTGGCCCTGGCGGGACGGGAGACCCAGTACTTC,CASSLALAGRETQYF
.,TRBJ1-5,TRBV18,.,13,TGTGCCAGCTCACCCACGGAACATCAGCCCCAGCATTTT,CASSPTEHQPQHF
TRBD1,TRBJ1-6,TRBV11-2,.,15,TGTGCCAGCAGCTTACCCCGGACAGGTCACTCACCCCTCCACTTT,CASSLPRTGHSPLHF
.,TRBJ1-1,TRBV27,.,13,TGTGCCAGCAGTTTATATCCTGGCAGCGAAGCTTTCTTT,CASSLYPGSEAFF
TRBD1,TRBJ2-3,TRBV6-4,.,15,TGTGCCAGCAGTGAAGGGGGACAGGGTGCAGATACGCAGTATTTT,CASSEGGQGADTQYF
.,TRBJ2-7,TRBV6-5,once,12,TGTGCCAGCAGGACGGGGCTCTACGAGCAGTACTTC,CASRTGLYEQYF
.,TRBJ2-7,TRBV5-1,.,15,TGCGCCAGCAGCCCAACCCTGGCCTCATGGGACGAGCAGTACTTC,CASSPTLASWDEQYF
.,TRBJ1-6,TRBV2,few,14,TGTGCCAGCGGTTTTAGCTCCTATAATTCACCCCTCCACTTT,CASGFSSYNSPLHF
TRBD1,TRBJ1-3,TRBV18,few,15,TGTGCCAGCTCCTCGACAGGGGACTCTGGAAACACCATATATTTT,CASSSTGDSGNTIYF
.,TRBJ1-5,TRBV6-5,.,14,TGTGCCAGCAGGGGACCTTCAGCGGGTCAGCCCCAGCATTTT,CASRGPSAGQPQHF
.,TRBJ2-1,TRBV5-1,.,12,TGCGCCAGCAGCTTGGAAGCCGACGAGCAGTTCTTC,CASSLEADEQFF
.,TRBJ1-3,TRBV13,.,15,TGTGCCAGCAGCGGACAGATTAACTCTGGAAACACCATATATTTT,CASSGQINSGNTIYF
TRBD1,TRBJ1-1,TRBV5-4,.,14,TGTGCCAGCAGCTCCGCAGGGGGACTGCCTGAAGCTTTCTTT,CASSSAGGLPEAFF
.,TRBJ2-2,TRBV5-4,.,16,TGTGCCAGCAGCTTGGCCGCGCGGGGGCTCTCCGGGGAGCTGTTTTTT,CASSLAARGLSGELFF
TRBD1,TRBJ1-1,TRBV3-1/TRBV3-2,few,16,TGTGCCAGCAGCAGCCGGGACAGATTTAGAAACACTGAAGCTTTCTTT,CASSSRDRFRNTEAFF
.,TRBJ2-7,TRBV3-1/TRBV3-2,few,13,TGTGCCAGCAGCCAGCAGGGAACCTACGAGCAGTACTTC,CASSQQGTYEQYF
TRBD1,TRBJ1-2,TRBV2,few,14,TGTGCCAGCATATTGGGACAGGGAATCCGGGGCTACACCTTC,CASILGQGIRGYTF
.,TRBJ2-7,TRBV5-1,.,14,TGCGCCAGCAGCTTTAACAGGGTGGTTAACGAGCAGTACTTC,CASSFNRVVNEQYF
.,TRBJ1-1,TRBV19,.,13,TGTGCCAGTAGTGATCTACGGGACACTGAAGCTTTCTTT,CASSDLRDTEAFF
TRBD2,TRBJ2-5,TRBV24-1,.,15,TGTGCCACCAGTGAACCGGGACTAGCGGAAGAGACCCAGTACTTC,CATSEPGLAEETQYF
.,TRBJ2-5,TRBV6-1,.,13,TGTGCCAGCAGTGAAATGTGGGGGGAGACCCAGTACTTC,CASSEMWGETQYF
.,TRBJ1-5,TRBV5-1,.,15,TGCGCCAGCAGCTTGGATGGGCAGTACAATCAGCCCCAGCATTTT,CASSLDGQYNQPQHF
.,TRBJ1-4,TRBV19,.,16,TGTGCCAGTAGTATAGATCTCCGGGGGAGGGGTGAAAAACTGTTTTTT,CASSIDLRGRGEKLFF
.,TRBJ1-2,TRBV19,.,15,TGTGCCAGTAGTATTTCAGGGGACGCCAACTATGGCTACACCTTC,CASSISGDANYGYTF
.,TRBJ1-4,TRBV19,few,14,TGTGCCAGTAAGGGGACGGCTACTAATGAAAAACTGTTTTTT,CASKGTATNEKLFF
.,TRBJ1-1,TRBV29-1,.,13,TGCAGCGTTTCGGACAGTATGAACACTGAAGCTTTCTTT,CSVSDSMNTEAFF
.,TRBJ1-1,TRBV10-3,.,16,TGTGCCATCAGTGACAGGACTCTCGACCTAAACACTGAAGCTTTCTTT,CAISDRTLDLNTEAFF
.,TRBJ2-1,TRBV27,.,13,TGTGCCAGCAGTTGGACTGAACCAAATGAGCAGTTCTTC,CASSWTEPNEQFF
TRBD2,TRBJ2-1,TRBV9,.,16,TGTGCCCCACAACCCCCTACTAGCGGGGCCTACAATGAGCAGTTCTTC,CAPQPPTSGAYNEQFF
TRBD1,TRBJ1-1,TRBV27,.,16,TGTGCCAGCAGTTTTCTAAGGGACAGGGAGCACACTGAAGCTTTCTTT,CASSFLRDREHTEAFF
TRBD1,TRBJ2-5,TRBV6-5,.,15,TGTGCCAGCAGCCCACAGGGGAGTAGGCAAGAGACCCAGTACTTC,CASSPQGSRQETQYF
.,TRBJ2-7,TRBV5-1,.,13,TGCGCCAGCAGCTCCGGACACCCCTACGAGCAGTACTTC,CASSSGHPYEQYF
.,TRBJ2-1,TRBV19,.,15,TGTGCCAGTAGTATTTCCCTGAGCTCCTACAATGAGCAGTTCTTC,CASSISLSSYNEQFF
TRBD2,TRBJ2-2,TRBV28,.,17,TGTGCCAGCAGTTTATTACTAGCGGGAGGACTCACCGGGGAGCTGTTTTTT,CASSLLLAGGLTGELFF
.,TRBJ2-1,TRBV3-1/TRBV3-2,.,14,TGTGCCAGCAGCCCAGGGACCCACAACAATGAGCAGTTCTTC,CASSPGTHNNEQFF